Below, 28 T cell receptor beta chains from the same sample are listed, as sequenced in a study of blood T cell repertoires in COVID-19 (TCRdb year 2020). The library was generated by the immunoSEQ multiplex PCR assay. Not all clones reach the TCRdb copy of this immuneACCESS table, which keeps in-frame sequences only. Checked studies attribute under half of the gap to unresolved V genes and leave the rest unexplained. This sample comprises 200,000 or so clones, about 88% of them detected only once. The top ten hold about an eighth of the sample. What was sequenced was peripheral blood. These receptors all stem from a man aged 25 to 40 with active or convalescent COVID-19.

This sequence joins TRBV3-1 (or the pseudogene TRBV3-2) and TRBJ1-2, with 7 bases fitting TRBD1. Trimming at V came to 4 bases and at J to 5 bases, leaving 10 bases not matched to a gene. Germline V gene data show CDR1 as LGHDT and CDR2 as YNNKEL (reference sequence). This CDR3 is 15 amino acids long. CDR3 nucleotide sequence: TGTGCCAGCAGCCTCCGGACAGGAGGGATGTATGGCTACACCTTC. Its translation is CASSLRTGGMYGYTF.

V and J are TRBV7-2 and TRBJ2-7, with D hard to call. The CDR3 runs 13 residues. Per the germline V gene, CDR1 is SGHTA and CDR2 is FQGNSA. Trimming stripped 1 base from V and 4 bases from J, with 8 bases between. Written as DNA, the CDR3 is TGTGCCAGCAGCTTAGGACACCAATACGAGCAGTACGTC. Protein product: CASSLGHQYEQYV.

A few counts support this clone. The chain uses TRBV30 and TRBJ2-7; 8 bases line up with TRBD2. Germline V gene data show CDR1 as GTSNPN and CDR2 as SVGIG (reference sequence). CDR3 length: 16 residues. Trimming at V came to 3 bases and at J to 3 bases, leaving 13 bases not matched to a gene. CDR3 protein: CAWRRPGSGSIYEQYF. The CDR3 DNA reads TGTGCCTGGAGGCGACCCGGGAGCGGGAGTATCTACGAGCAGTACTTC.

This clone occurred once. The chain links TRBV18 to TRBJ2-1, with 8 nucleotides matching TRBD2. Per the germline V gene, CDR1 is KGHSH and CDR2 is LQKENI. V lost 5 bases and J lost 0; bases outside the gene matches: 3. The CDR3 has 15 residues. The CDR3 bases are TGTGCCAGCTCAGGACTAGCTCTCTCCTACAATGAGCAGTTCTTC. Protein: CASSGLALSYNEQFF.

The genes are TRBV28 and TRBJ1-3; 7 bases match TRBD1. Trimming at V came to 3 bases and at J to 9 bases, leaving 14 bases not matched to a gene. The CDR3 has 16 residues. From germline, CDR1 is MDHEN and CDR2 SYDVKM. CDR3 in DNA: TGTGCCAGCAGTTTCAAGGGGCGGGACAGTCGAGGCACCATATATTTT. Protein: CASSFKGRDSRGTIYF.

The chain is built from TRBV6-2 or TRBV6-3 and TRBJ2-2; D possibly corresponds to TRBD1 (5 bases). The CDR3 consists of 16 residues. Trimming stripped 5 bases from V and 7 bases from J, with 20 bases between. Germline lookup yields CDR1 MNHEY and CDR2 SVGEGT. Here the CDR3 DNA reads TGTGCCAGCAGTGGGGCGGATTCCGCTTTGAGCGGGGAGCTGTTTTTT. It translates to CASSGADSALSGELFF.

V gene TRBV12-5 combines with J gene TRBJ1-1; 7 nucleotides match TRBD1. J gave up 11 bases and V 2 bases, and 8 bases lay outside the gene matches. The CDR3 totals 13 residues. The germline V gene encodes CDR1 LGHNT and CDR2 FRNRAP. CDR3: CASGLTEGARAFF. The DNA of the CDR3 is TGTGCTAGTGGTTTGACGGAGGGGGCGAGGGCTTTCTTT.

CDR3 bases: TGTGCCAGTAACTTACAGGGTTCCTATGGCTACACCTTC. Its translation: CASNLQGSYGYTF. The rearrangement links TRBV19 to TRBJ1-2, with D possibly matching TRBD1 (6 bases). Germline CDR1 LNHDA, CDR2 SQIVND (reference sequence). The CDR3 contains 13 residues. Trimming stripped 7 bases from V and 4 bases from J, with 13 bases between. The entire variable domain, with the rest obtained from reference TRBV19 and TRBJ1-2, is as follows: DGGITQSPKYLFRKEGQNVTLSCEQNLNHDAMYWYRQDPGQGLRLIYYSQIVNDFQKGDIAEGYSVSREKKESFPLTVTSAQKNPTAFYLCASNLQGSYGYTFGSGTRLTVV.

This sequence joins TRBV7-9 and TRBJ2-3; 11 bases agree with TRBD2. The trim removed 0 bases at V and 5 bases at J, leaving 4 bases unmatched. This CDR3 is 16 amino acids long. From germline, CDR1 is SEHNR and CDR2 FQNEAQ (reference sequence). CDR3 DNA sequence: TGTGCCAGCAGCTTAGCTAGCGGGAGGGCCAGAGATACGCAGTATTTT. Protein product: CASSLASGRARDTQYF.

The chain employs TRBV9 and TRBJ1-2, with TRBD1 as a possible D gene (5 bases). Looked up from germline, CDR1 is SGDLS and CDR2 is YYNGEE. V lost 4 bases, J lost 4 bases, and 14 bases lay in between. CDR3 length: 14 amino acids. The CDR3 region has the DNA TGTGCCAGCAGCTTGCGGCCGGGACTCTATGGCTACACCTTC. It yields the protein CASSLRPGLYGYTF.

The rearrangement links TRBV25-1 to TRBJ1-2; 7 positions agree with TRBD1. V was clipped by 3 bases and J by 8 bases; unmatched bases: 9. Germline CDR1 reads MGHDK; CDR2 reads SYGVNS. The CDR3 covers 14 residues. CDR3 protein: CASSDQDRTRGYTF. The CDR3 coding sequence is TGTGCCAGCAGTGATCAGGACAGGACAAGGGGCTACACCTTC.

The chain links TRBV18 to TRBJ2-2; the match to TRBD1 covers 7 bases. With V trimmed by 5 bases and J by 0 bases, 3 bases remained unmatched. CDR1 is KGHSH, CDR2 LQKENI, per germline. This CDR3 region has 15 residues. The CDR3 here is CASSDRATNTGELFF. For the CDR3, the DNA is TGTGCCAGCTCAGACAGGGCTACGAACACCGGGGAGCTGTTTTTT.

This clone was detected once. This sequence joins TRBV4-1 and TRBJ2-5, with 12 positions matching TRBD2. V lost 0 bases to trimming and J lost 5 bases; unmatched junction nucleotides: 7. The germline V gene encodes CDR1 MGHRA and CDR2 YSYEKL. The CDR3 is 17 amino acids. The CDR3 reads CASSQDGLAGSQETQYF. CDR3 bases: TGCGCCAGCAGCCAAGATGGACTAGCGGGGTCCCAGGAGACCCAGTACTTC.

The chain uses TRBV10-3 and TRBJ2-3, with a tentative D call TRBD2 (6 bases). V was clipped by 9 bases and J by 0 bases, with 31 bases between them. Germline-derived CDR1 and CDR2 are ENHRY and SYGVKD. There are 20 residues in the CDR3. CDR3: CAMRAGIGLIEPTSTDTQYF. CDR3 DNA sequence: TGTGCCATGCGCGCGGGGATAGGACTAATAGAACCTACTAGCACAGATACGCAGTATTTT.

The V and J genes are TRBV7-9 and TRBJ1-6; D not resolved. The V and J ends lost 1 base and 6 bases respectively, with 10 bases between them. Germline CDR1 reads SEHNR; CDR2 reads FQNEAQ (reference sequence). CDR3 length equals 15 residues. This CDR3 is CASSLGGMGNSPLHF. The DNA of the CDR3 is TGTGCCAGCAGCTTAGGAGGGATGGGTAATTCACCCCTCCACTTT.

The chain couples TRBV20-1 to TRBJ2-3; the D gene is possibly TRBD2 (6 bases). The CDR3 runs to 14 residues. The germline CDR1 and CDR2 sequences are DFQATT and SNEGSKA (reference sequence). V lost 3 bases and J 2 bases, leaving 12 bases between the germline ends. The CDR3: CSASRGASTDTQYF. CDR3 nucleotides: TGCAGTGCTAGTCGCGGGGCGTCCACAGATACGCAGTATTTT.

The V and J genes are TRBV9 and TRBJ2-1; 7 bases align to TRBD2. The CDR3 is 16 residues long. Germline CDR1 reads SGDLS; CDR2 reads YYNGEE. V trimming: 3 bases; J trimming: 0 bases; junction bases outside the gene matches: 6. CDR3 loop: CASSGTRELSYNEQFF. DNA for the CDR3: TGTGCCAGCAGCGGGACTAGGGAACTCTCCTACAATGAGCAGTTCTTC.

This clone was recorded only once. The rearrangement joins TRBV25-1 to TRBJ2-5; D uncertain. The CDR3 loop spans 14 amino acids. V shed 5 bases and J shed 2 bases, with 12 bases lying between them. Germline V lookup: CDR1 MGHDK, CDR2 SYGVNS. CDR3 coding DNA: TGTGCCAGCAGTTGGGTAACAGTACAAGAGACCCAGTACTTC. It encodes CASSWVTVQETQYF.

V usage is TRBV9 and J usage is TRBJ1-6; D might be TRBD1 (6 bases). V gave up 0 bases and J gave up 11 bases, with 12 bases separating them. This CDR3 spans 14 amino acids. Germline lookup yields CDR1 SGDLS and CDR2 YYNGEE. This CDR3 reads CASSVGGGKAPLHF. The DNA of the CDR3 is TGTGCCAGCAGCGTAGGCGGGGGCAAGGCACCCCTCCACTTT.

This rearrangement joins TRBV25-1 to TRBJ1-1, with D possibly matching TRBD1 (5 bases). The germline CDR1 and CDR2 sequences are MGHDK and SYGVNS. V lost 0 bases to trimming and J lost 5 bases, with 16 bases between them. The CDR3 is 16 amino acids. CDR3 sequence reads: CASSEYRATARTEAFF. DNA of the CDR3: TGTGCCAGCAGTGAATATCGGGCGACAGCTAGGACTGAAGCTTTCTTT.

The V and J genes are TRBV3-1 (or the pseudogene TRBV3-2) and TRBJ2-2; perhaps TRBD2 as D (6 bases). CDR3 size: 15 residues. Germline CDR1 is LGHDT and CDR2 is YNNKEL (reference sequence). The V gene lost 3 bases and the J gene lost 5 bases, with 13 bases spanning the gap. For the CDR3, the DNA is TGTGCCAGCAGCCACACGGGAGCGCGGACCGGGGAGCTGTTTTTT. It is translated as CASSHTGARTGELFF.

The V and J genes are TRBV28 and TRBJ1-1, with unresolved D. Trimming left V 6 bases short and J 5 bases short, with 13 bases between. CDR1 is MDHEN, CDR2 SYDVKM, per germline. The CDR3 consists of 13 residues. The CDR3: CASREVNWTEAFF. Written as DNA, the CDR3 is TGTGCCAGCAGAGAGGTTAATTGGACTGAAGCTTTCTTT.

The gene calls are TRBV6-5 and TRBJ2-7, with D tentatively TRBD2 (6 bases). V was cut by 6 bases and J by 4 bases, with 13 bases left in between. The CDR3 is 13 residues long. Germline V CDR1 and CDR2: MNHEY, SVGAGI. In DNA form, the CDR3 reads TGTGCCAGCAGGGCAAGGGGAGGTTACGAGCAGTACGTC. Translation gives CASRARGGYEQYV.

The sample holds one count of this clone. CDR3 DNA sequence: TGTGCCAGCAGTTTAGCAGGGGTTTACCAGCCCCAGCATTTT. Its translation: CASSLAGVYQPQHF. The chain has TRBV28 and TRBJ1-5; D might be TRBD1 (6 bases). CDR3 size: 14 residues. V was shortened by 2 bases and J by 7 bases, with 12 bases between the two germline ends. Germline lookup yields CDR1 MDHEN and CDR2 SYDVKM.

This chain connects TRBV10-1 to TRBJ2-1, with 8 bases identical to TRBD2. CDR3 length equals 16 residues. With 1 base clipped from V and 8 bases from J, the junction kept 10 bases outside the gene matches. Per germline, CDR1 WNHNN and CDR2 SYGVQD (reference sequence). CDR3 loop: CASSEFRGGLSDEQFF. DNA of the CDR3: TGCGCCAGCAGTGAGTTCCGGGGGGGGCTGAGTGATGAGCAGTTCTTC.

This sequence joins TRBV19 and TRBJ2-7; TRBD2 agrees at 12 bases. The CDR3 contains 15 residues. V shed 1 base, J shed 2 bases, and the junction held 0 bases outside the gene matches. Germline assignment: CDR1 LNHDA and CDR2 SQIVND (reference sequence). Here the CDR3 reads CASSIGTSGAYEQYF. The CDR3 DNA reads as TGTGCCAGTAGTATAGGGACTAGCGGGGCCTACGAGCAGTACTTC.

The chain employs TRBV18 and TRBJ2-5, with D possibly being TRBD2 (6 bases). Germline-derived CDR1 and CDR2 are KGHSH and LQKENI. V was pared by 6 bases and J by 4 bases, with 15 bases between. This CDR3 contains 14 residues. The CDR3 here is CASSTDKGGETQYF. CDR3 bases: TGTGCCAGCTCGACGGACAAGGGAGGAGAGACCCAGTACTTC. Combining the CDR3 with reference TRBV18 and TRBJ2-5 gives the whole variable domain NAGVMQNPRHLVRRRGQEARLRCSPMKGHSHVYWYRQLPEEGLKFMVYLQKENIIDESGMPKERFSAEFPKEGPSILRIQQVVRGDSAAYFCASSTDKGGETQYFGPGTRLLVL.

The chain links TRBV11-2 to TRBJ2-3; 8 nucleotides line up with TRBD2. J gave up 8 bases and V 0 bases, and 7 bases lay outside the gene matches. The V gene's germline CDR1 is SGHAT and CDR2 FQNNGV. The CDR3 is 15 amino acids. The CDR3 sequence: CASSLEGAGAGTQYF. The CDR3 nucleotides are TGTGCCAGCAGCTTAGAGGGAGCGGGAGCAGGTACGCAGTATTTT.